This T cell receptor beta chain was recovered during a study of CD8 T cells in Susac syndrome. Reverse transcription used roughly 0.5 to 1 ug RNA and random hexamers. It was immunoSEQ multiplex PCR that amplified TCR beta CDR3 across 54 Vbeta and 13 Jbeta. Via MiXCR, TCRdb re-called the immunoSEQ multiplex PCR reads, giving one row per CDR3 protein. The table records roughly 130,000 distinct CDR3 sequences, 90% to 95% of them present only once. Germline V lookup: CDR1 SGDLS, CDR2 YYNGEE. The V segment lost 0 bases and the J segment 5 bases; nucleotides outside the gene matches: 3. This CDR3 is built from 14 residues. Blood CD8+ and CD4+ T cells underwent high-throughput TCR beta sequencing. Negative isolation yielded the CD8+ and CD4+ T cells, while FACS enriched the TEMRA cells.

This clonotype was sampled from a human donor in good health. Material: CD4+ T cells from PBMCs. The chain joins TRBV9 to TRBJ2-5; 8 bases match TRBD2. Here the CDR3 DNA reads TGTGCCAGCAGCGTAGGGACTAGCAAGGAGACCCAGTACTTC. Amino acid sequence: CASSVGTSKETQYF. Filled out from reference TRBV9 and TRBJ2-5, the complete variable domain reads DSGVTQTPKHLITATGQRVTLRCSPRSGDLSVYWYQQSLDQGLQFLIQYYNGEERAKGNILERFSAQQFPDLHSELNLSSLELGDSALYFCASSVGTSKETQYFGPGTRLLVL.